These T cell receptor beta chains were read from a single sample in a study of cytomegalovirus exposure and HLA in healthy donors. Using immunoSEQ multiplex PCR, the repertoire was profiled, and TCRdb retains in-frame clones only, with some absent. The sample lists under 250,000 clones; 82% were seen once. Material: PBMCs. The source of these receptors is a middle-aged woman in good health and CMV-seronegative. The CDR3 runs from the conserved cysteine through the conserved F or W. The D gene is left open where the match is weak. Size is stated for part of the rows, as once, few or many counts, or as a class when the clone is expanded.

J	V	size	D	DNA	CDR3
TRBJ1-1	TRBV6-5	NA	NA	TGTGCCAGCAGTAAGATACAGGGTACGGCTGAAGCTTTCTTT	CASSKIQGTAEAFF
TRBJ2-7	TRBV27	NA	NA	TGTGCCAGCAGTTTCAGTCAGGGGAGGGTCTCCTACGAGCAGTACTTC	CASSFSQGRVSYEQYF
TRBJ2-7	TRBV6-1	NA	TRBD1	TGTGCCAGCAGTAGGCAGGGGGCTTCCTACGAGCAGTACTTC	CASSRQGASYEQYF
TRBJ1-1	TRBV10-2	NA	TRBD1	TGCGCCAGCAGTGCCAGGGGGCGTACTGAAGCTTTCTTT	CASSARGRTEAFF
TRBJ1-2	TRBV19	once	NA	TGTGCCAGTAGTATACTCACAGGTTTGGACTATGGCTACACCTTC	CASSILTGLDYGYTF
TRBJ2-5	TRBV9	NA	TRBD2	TGTGCCAGCAGCCCTAGCCGACTAGCGGGAACGAAGACCCAGTACTTC	CASSPSRLAGTKTQYF
TRBJ2-1	TRBV18	NA	NA	TGTGCCAGCTCACGGACAACAGCAATTGACTCCCCTGTGGCAAAGAGAAATGAGCAGTTCTTC	CASSRTTAIDSPVAKRNEQFF
TRBJ2-3	TRBV7-9	NA	NA	TGTGCCAGCAGCTTAGGAGATGTGATTGCAGATACGCAGTATTTT	CASSLGDVIADTQYF
TRBJ2-6	TRBV13	NA	TRBD1	TGTGCCAGCAGCAGAGCCGGGGACAGGGGTAGGAGCGGTGGGGCCAACGTCCTGACTTTC	CASSRAGDRGRSGGANVLTF
TRBJ1-1	TRBV7-3	NA	TRBD1	TGTGCCAGCAGCCCAAGACAGGGTCTCGGCACTGAAGCTTTCTTT	CASSPRQGLGTEAFF
TRBJ2-3	TRBV7-9	NA	TRBD1	TGTGCCAGCAGCTCACCGGGACAGGGGTTTTTAGATACGCAGTATTTT	CASSSPGQGFLDTQYF
TRBJ2-3	TRBV10-3	NA	TRBD1	TGTGCCATCAGTGGGCGAACAGGGGGAGGCACAGATACGCAGTATTTT	CAISGRTGGGTDTQYF
TRBJ1-1	TRBV27	NA	NA	TGTGCCAGCAGCCGACAGACATCGAACACTGAAGCTTTCTTT	CASSRQTSNTEAFF
TRBJ1-3	TRBV6-5	NA	TRBD1	TGTGCCAGCAGTTCGTGGACAGGGGGATGGCTGATTTTT	CASSSWTGGWLIF
TRBJ1-2	TRBV30	NA	TRBD1	TGTGCCTGGAGCCTTTTGGGACAGGGGGCTGACTATGGCTACACCTTC	CAWSLLGQGADYGYTF
TRBJ2-7	TRBV29-1	NA	NA	TGCAGCGTTGGGGCAACCTACGAGCAGTACTTC	CSVGATYEQYF
TRBJ1-2	TRBV7-2	NA	NA	TGTGCCAGCAGCCCTCGGTCTGGGAGCGGGAATGGCTACACCTTC	CASSPRSGSGNGYTF
TRBJ2-7	TRBV7-2	NA	TRBD2	TGTGCCAGCAGCCGGGGACTAGCGGGGCCCTACGAGCAGTACTTC	CASSRGLAGPYEQYF
TRBJ1-1	TRBV7-9	once	TRBD1	TGTGCCAGCAGCCAAACGCTGGGACAGGTCGCCGTGAACACTGAAGCTTTCTTT	CASSQTLGQVAVNTEAFF
TRBJ2-5	TRBV7-9	once	NA	TGTGCCAGCAGCCCCTCGGCGGGAATCCAAGAGACCCAGTACTTC	CASSPSAGIQETQYF
TRBJ2-3	TRBV7-2	NA	TRBD2	TGTGCCAGCGGCCAACGGGGGGTGCGCACAGATACGCAGTATTTT	CASGQRGVRTDTQYF
TRBJ1-2	TRBV5-1	NA	TRBD1	TGCGCCAGCAGCGTAACCGGGACAGGCTATGGCTACACCTTC	CASSVTGTGYGYTF
TRBJ1-5	TRBV27	NA	NA	TGTGCCAGCAGTCTTACCCAGGGTTATAGCAATCAGCCCCAGCATTTT	CASSLTQGYSNQPQHF
TRBJ2-1	TRBV21-1	NA	NA	TGTGCCAGCAGCGTAAGTCGACTAGCGGGCAATGAGCAGTTCTTC	CASSVSRLAGNEQFF
TRBJ2-1	TRBV28	NA	TRBD2	TGTGCCAGCAGTTTTGTACTAGCGGGAGGAAATGAGCAGTTCTTC	CASSFVLAGGNEQFF
TRBJ1-4	TRBV7-6	NA	TRBD1	TGTGCCAGCAGCTTAGGGACAGGTGGTGAAAAACTGTTTTTT	CASSLGTGGEKLFF
TRBJ1-1	TRBV27	few	NA	TGTGCCAGCAGTTTATCGGAGGGTGGCACTGAAGCTTTCTTT	CASSLSEGGTEAFF
TRBJ1-1	TRBV6-5	NA	NA	TGTGCCAGCAGTCGCTCTACAGGGTACACTGAAGCTTTCTTT	CASSRSTGYTEAFF
TRBJ2-5	TRBV5-4	NA	NA	TGTGCCAGCAGCCTCAGGACTGTGGAGACCCAGTACTTC	CASSLRTVETQYF
TRBJ2-7	TRBV28	NA	NA	TGTGCCAGCAGTTTGGAGGGACTCCCCGGTTGGGAGCAGTACTTC	CASSLEGLPGWEQYF
TRBJ2-6	TRBV27	NA	NA	TGTGCCAGCAGTGGGCCCGGCTCTGGGGCCAACGTCCTGACTTTC	CASSGPGSGANVLTF